Sequencing of this TCR beta chain was carried out in a study of T cells in tuberculosis. TCRdb's copy holds only in-frame clones and misses some; the assay was immunoSEQ multiplex PCR. The table records 25,000 to 30,000 clones, 90% of them present only once. Regarding the study as a whole: Active tuberculosis patients had shorter CDR3-alpha; the beta difference was nonsignificant.

V dropped 6 bases and J dropped 4; count of bases not matched to a gene: 3. CDR3 length equals 14 residues. The germline gives CDR1 SNHLY, CDR2 FYNNEI. Points on this clone: Antigen unknown.

The chain couples TRBV2 to TRBJ2-2, with 9 bases aligning to TRBD1. The sequence was obtained from a donor aged 10 to 29 with latent tuberculosis or without tuberculosis infection. Sequenced: PBMCs. CDR3 amino acids: CASRPTGGTGELFF. The CDR3 DNA follows: TGTGCCAGCAGACCGACAGGGGGCACCGGGGAGCTGTTTTTT.